The rows below give T cell receptor beta chains drawn from one sample of a study of identical twins. Via MiXCR, TCRdb re-called the 5' RACE reads, giving one row per CDR3 protein. The sample records hundreds of thousands of distinct CDR3 sequences, roughly 7.1% being singletons. The sample was also linked to a second study, of yellow fever vaccine responses in identical twins.

Sequencing was carried out using PBMCs. These receptors were obtained from a young woman in good health. Each CDR3 is given with its conserved first and last residue. The D gene is left open where the match is weak. The size of a clone is reported for some rows only, either as once, few or many, or as a class for expanded clones.

many	14	NA	TRBJ1-1	TRBV10-3	TGTGCCATCAAGCCGGGGGCTAGTGGCACTGAAGCTTTCTTT	CAIKPGASGTEAFF
many	16	NA	TRBJ2-2	TRBV7-9	TGTGCCAGCAGCACAACCGGGACTCCGAACACCGGGGAGCTGTTTTTT	CASSTTGTPNTGELFF
NA	15	TRBD1	TRBJ2-2	TRBV5-1	TGCGCCAGCAGCACCCGACAGGGTGGGCCCGGGGAGCTGTTTTTT	CASSTRQGGPGELFF
NA	16	TRBD2	TRBJ2-1	TRBV20-1	TGCAGTGCTAGAGATGGACTAGCTCTTGCCTACAATGAGCAGTTCTTC	CSARDGLALAYNEQFF
NA	13	NA	TRBJ2-5	TRBV2	TGTGCCAGCAGTGAAGGTCGACAAGGGACCCAGTACTTC	CASSEGRQGTQYF
NA	14	TRBD1	TRBJ2-7	TRBV11-1	TGTGCCAGCAGCTCAAGACAGGGGGCGTACGAGCAGTACTTC	CASSSRQGAYEQYF
NA	15	NA	TRBJ1-5	TRBV12-3/TRBV12-4	TGTGCCAGCAGCTCTGAGGGAATTAGCAATCAGCCCCAGCATTTT	CASSSEGISNQPQHF
NA	14	NA	TRBJ2-5	TRBV3-1	TGTGCCAGCAGCCAGAGGGGGGGCCAAGAGACCCAGTACTTC	CASSQRGGQETQYF
many	15	NA	TRBJ1-6	TRBV4-2	TGTGCCAGCAGCCAAGGTTCGGGATGGGAATCACCCCTCCACTTT	CASSQGSGWESPLHF
NA	15	NA	TRBJ2-7	TRBV7-6	TGTGCCAGCAGCCAGGATGGGGGGGCGGCCTACGAGCAGTACTTC	CASSQDGGAAYEQYF
few	12	TRBD2	TRBJ2-7	TRBV10-3	TGTGCCATCACTAGCGGGACGGGGGAGCAGTACTTC	CAITSGTGEQYF
NA	13	TRBD2	TRBJ2-1	TRBV20-1	TGCAGTGCTGAACCGGGACTAGCGAATGAGCAGTTCTTC	CSAEPGLANEQFF
few	14	TRBD1	TRBJ1-2	TRBV6-5	TGTGCCAGCAGTTACATAAGGACAGGATATGGCTACACCTTC	CASSYIRTGYGYTF
many	11	TRBD2	TRBJ2-1	TRBV12-3/TRBV12-4	TGTGCCAGCGGGACTAGGAATGAGCAGTTCTTC	CASGTRNEQFF
NA	17	NA	TRBJ2-2	TRBV28	TGTGCCAGCAGTCAGATTCTCCACCTCGCGAACACCGGGGAGCTGTTTTTT	CASSQILHLANTGELFF
few	19	NA	TRBJ2-2	TRBV20-1	TGCTGTGCTAGAGGCCCCGGAGAGGCAGGGACCCCGTCTGCCGGGGAGCTGTTTTTT	CCARGPGEAGTPSAGELFF
few	15	NA	TRBJ2-7	TRBV27	TGTGCCAGCAGACGTCAGACCCCCAACTTCTACGAGCAGTACTTC	CASRRQTPNFYEQYF
few	20	TRBD2	TRBJ2-3	TRBV14	TGTGCCAGCAGCCAGCGCTTCCGGGCTAGCGGTTACCCTAGCACAGATACGCAGTATTTT	CASSQRFRASGYPSTDTQYF
many	16	NA	TRBJ2-2	TRBV5-6	TGTGCCAGCAGCTTGGAGCGCAGGATGAACACCGGGGAGCTGTTTTTT	CASSLERRMNTGELFF
NA	16	TRBD2	TRBJ2-1	TRBV20-1	TGCAGTGCCAACCGCGGGACTAGCGGGATTCGGGATGAGCAGTTCTTC	CSANRGTSGIRDEQFF
many	17	NA	TRBJ2-2	TRBV28	TGTGCCAGCAGTTTCATAAGGGGTAGAGCGAACACCGGGGAGCTGTTTTTT	CASSFIRGRANTGELFF
many	13	NA	TRBJ1-1	TRBV7-9	TGTGCCAGCAGCTCAATACTAGACACTGAAGCTTTCTTT	CASSSILDTEAFF
few	14	TRBD2	TRBJ2-1	TRBV12-3/TRBV12-4	TGTGCCAGCAGTCCCCTAGCGGCCTACAATGAGCAGTTCTTC	CASSPLAAYNEQFF
NA	18	NA	TRBJ2-6	TRBV5-1	TGCGCCAGCAGCGCCACCTCAGCTGTCAGCTCTGGGGCCAACGTCCTGACTTTC	CASSATSAVSSGANVLTF